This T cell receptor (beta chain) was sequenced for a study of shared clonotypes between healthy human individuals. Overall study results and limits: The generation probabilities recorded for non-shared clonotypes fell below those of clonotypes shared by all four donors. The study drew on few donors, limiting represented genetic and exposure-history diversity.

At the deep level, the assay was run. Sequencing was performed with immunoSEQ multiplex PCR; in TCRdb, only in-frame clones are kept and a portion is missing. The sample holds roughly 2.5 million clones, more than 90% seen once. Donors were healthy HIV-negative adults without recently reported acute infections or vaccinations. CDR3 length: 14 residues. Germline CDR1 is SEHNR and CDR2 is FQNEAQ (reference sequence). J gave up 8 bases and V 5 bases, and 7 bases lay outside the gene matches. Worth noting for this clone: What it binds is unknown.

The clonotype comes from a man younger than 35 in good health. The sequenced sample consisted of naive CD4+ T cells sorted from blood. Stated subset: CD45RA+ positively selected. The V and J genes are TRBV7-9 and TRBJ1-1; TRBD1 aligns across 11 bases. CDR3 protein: CASSPGQGEGEAFF. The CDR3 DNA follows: TGTGCCAGCAGCCCGGGACAGGGGGAAGGAGAAGCTTTCTTT.